Below, 14 T cell receptor beta chains from the same sample are listed, as sequenced in a study of T cells after yellow fever vaccination. TCRdb re-called the 5' RACE reads through MiXCR, storing one row per CDR3 protein. In the table there are roughly 120,000 distinct CDR3 sequences, under 8% of which are singletons. Sequenced here: CD4+ T cells sorted from PBMCs, sampled 9 to 11 days after the first yellow fever vaccination. The origin of the receptors is a man aged 18-30 years who received the YFV17D yellow fever vaccine.

This clonotype was detected ten times or more. The chain links TRBV6-5 to TRBJ2-1; 11 nucleotides agree with TRBD2. Germline V gives CDR1 MNHEY, CDR2 SVGAGI. V was clipped by 6 bases and J by 6 bases; unmatched bases: 4. This CDR3 is built from 14 residues. CDR3 nucleotide sequence: TGTGCCAGCAGACTGGGACTAGCGGCCAATGAGCAGTTCTTC. This gives the protein CASRLGLAANEQFF.

The V gene is TRBV10-2, the J gene TRBJ2-1; TRBD2 matches 10 bases. The CDR3 consists of 17 residues. V lost 7 bases to trimming and J lost 0 bases; unmatched junction nucleotides: 9. CDR1 is WSHSY and CDR2 is SAAADI in the germline V gene. In DNA, the CDR3 is TGCGCCAGCAACCGACTAGCGGGCGGAGTCTCCTACAATGAGCAGTTCTTC. This codes for CASNRLAGGVSYNEQFF.

The chain links TRBV3-1 to TRBJ2-1; D is perhaps TRBD1 or TRBD2 (5 bases each). Trimming removed 3 bases at V and 10 bases at J, with 19 bases between. Germline-derived CDR1 and CDR2 are LGHDT and YNNKEL (reference sequence). The CDR3 runs to 15 residues. In DNA, the CDR3 is TGTGCCAGCAGCCAGCTCGGGACGCACCTAGGGGAGCAGTTCTTC. Amino acids: CASSQLGTHLGEQFF.

The table lists this clonotype with many counts. The rearrangement links TRBV7-9 to TRBJ1-2; unclear D gene. CDR3 size: 15 residues. CDR1 is SEHNR, CDR2 FQNEAQ, per germline (reference sequence). V lost 10 bases to trimming and J lost 5 bases, with 23 bases between them. CDR3 protein: CATTLEGSTIYGYTF. The CDR3 DNA sequence: TGTGCCACCACCCTTGAGGGTTCCACGATTTATGGCTACACCTTC.

This clonotype was recorded many times. J is TRBJ1-5 and V is TRBV20-1, with D unclear. Germline lookup yields CDR1 DFQATT and CDR2 SNEGSKA (reference sequence). Deletions cut 1 base from V and 9 bases from J, with 10 bases between. This CDR3 contains 12 residues. In nucleotides, the CDR3 is TGCAGTGCTAGAGTGTTGTCCGGGCCCCAGCATTTT. It codes for CSARVLSGPQHF.

This clonotype came up a few times. The V call is TRBV7-2, the J call TRBJ2-3; 9 nucleotides match TRBD2. V was clipped by 5 bases and J by 4 bases; unmatched bases: 1. The germline CDR1 and CDR2 sequences are SGHTA and FQGNSA. This CDR3 has 13 amino acids. CDR3 sequence reads: CASSRLAADTQYF. In nucleotides, the CDR3 is TGTGCCAGCAGCCGACTAGCGGCAGATACGCAGTATTTT.

The sample holds many counts of this clonotype. The rearrangement joins TRBV4-3 to TRBJ1-2; D remains unclear. From germline, CDR1 is LGHNA and CDR2 YSLEER. The CDR3 is 14 residues long. With 0 bases removed from V and 5 bases from J, the gap between germline ends came to 10 bases. The CDR3: CASSQELREYGYTF. DNA for the CDR3: TGCGCCAGCAGCCAAGAGTTAAGGGAGTATGGCTACACCTTC.

This clonotype was detected ten times or more. This rearrangement joins TRBV6-4 to TRBJ1-1; D call uncertain. This CDR3 region has 14 residues. The germline gives CDR1 MRHNA, CDR2 SNTAGT. With 4 bases removed from V and 1 base from J, the gap between germline ends came to 10 bases. The CDR3 bases are TGTGCCAGCAGTGGGTCCCCGGGGAACACTGAAGCTTTCTTT. Protein sequence: CASSGSPGNTEAFF.

The table lists this clonotype with many counts. This rearrangement joins TRBV7-2 to TRBJ2-3; D call uncertain. The V end was cut by 1 base, the J end by 7 bases, with 6 bases between. Per germline, CDR1 SGHTA and CDR2 FQGNSA. The CDR3 is 12 residues long. CDR3 region: CASSLDRYTQYF. For the CDR3, the DNA is TGTGCCAGCAGCTTAGACCGTTATACGCAGTATTTT.

Ten or more counts support this clonotype. The chain combines TRBV12-5 with TRBJ2-1; D possibly corresponds to TRBD1 (6 bases). The CDR3 totals 16 residues. Trimming pared 0 bases from V and 9 bases from J, leaving 18 bases between. The V gene's germline CDR1 is LGHNT and CDR2 FRNRAP. The CDR3 spells CASGLVVSQGSPEQFF. CDR3 nucleotides: TGTGCTAGTGGTTTGGTAGTCTCGCAGGGGTCCCCTGAGCAGTTCTTC.

V is TRBV5-4 and J is TRBJ2-6; D remains unclear. CDR1 and CDR2 from the germline V gene are SGHNT and YYREEE (reference sequence). V shed 1 base and J shed 0 bases, with 11 bases lying between them. CDR3 length: 17 residues. CDR3 in amino acids: CASSLRSASSGANVLTF. In DNA, the CDR3 is TGTGCCAGCAGCTTGAGATCTGCTAGCTCTGGGGCCAACGTCCTGACTTTC. The whole variable domain, filled in from reference TRBV5-4 and TRBJ2-6, reads ETGVTQSPTHLIKTRGQQVTLRCSSQSGHNTVSWYQQALGQGPQFIFQYYREEENGRGNFPPRFSGLQFPNYSSELNVNALELDDSALYLCASSLRSASSGANVLTFGAGSRLTVL.

The chain joins TRBV5-4 to TRBJ2-7; D possibly corresponds to TRBD2 (5 bases). Germline values: CDR1 SGHNT, CDR2 YYREEE (reference sequence). V lost 4 bases to trimming and J lost 3 bases, with 17 bases between them. The CDR3 length is 15 residues. CDR3 in DNA: TGTGCCAGCAGCGACCCCGAGGGAAAAGGCTACGAGCAGTACTTC. Amino acid sequence: CASSDPEGKGYEQYF.

This clonotype was seen ten or more times. The V gene is TRBV6-1, the J gene TRBJ2-2, with 14 bases identical to TRBD2. In germline, CDR1 is MNHNS, CDR2 SASEGT. J lost 6 bases, V lost 4 bases, and 10 bases had no gene match. This CDR3 is 18 amino acids long. The CDR3 loop is CASSGSAGTSGGPGELFF. The CDR3 nucleotides are TGTGCCAGCAGTGGTTCCGCCGGGACTAGCGGGGGACCCGGGGAGCTGTTTTTT.

This clonotype is medium-sized within its sample. V gene TRBV21-1 combines with J gene TRBJ2-7. TRBV21-1 is noted as a pseudogene. The CDR3 extends over 11 amino acids. The CDR3 DNA sequence: TGTGCCAGCAGCAAAGGGCACGAGCAGTACGTC. Protein sequence: CASSKGHEQYV.